The 5 T cell receptor beta chains in this list originate from one sample, sequenced in a study of T cells in Graves' hyperthyroidism and ophthalmopathy (dated by TCRdb to between 2017 and 2020). The method was multiplex PCR. TCRdb shows the sequencer as Illumina HiSeq 2000. The TCR beta CDR3 regions were amplified from RNA transcripts. The TCR CDR3 was subjected to a first round of RT-PCR using the HTBI primer set and the Qiagen OneStep RT-PCR kit. The raw public data were reprocessed by TCRdb itself: fastp quality trimming at Q25, MiXCR clonotype calling, in-frame beta chains only. Identical CDR3 protein sequences are pooled into one entry, listed with their most common genes and DNA. Within this sample are a few hundred thousand distinct CDR3 sequences, with 15% to 20% of them counted one time only. Clones ranked in the top ten supply 15% to 17% of the sample. The material sequenced was blood. These receptors were collected from a woman in her thirties or forties with Graves' ophthalmopathy.

The genes are TRBV18 and TRBJ1-5, with 10 bases lining up with TRBD1. The CDR3 has 16 amino acids. V gave up 8 bases and J gave up 4 bases; unmatched junction bases: 11. Germline CDR1 and CDR2: KGHSH and LQKENI. CDR3 region: CASGDRGSCGNQPQHF. In DNA form, the CDR3 reads TGTGCCAGCGGGGACAGGGGATCATGCGGGAATCAGCCCCAGCATTTT.

This clonotype appeared many times. The chain is built from TRBV27 and TRBJ2-7, with 11 nucleotides matching TRBD2. This CDR3 contains 17 residues. V was clipped by 5 bases and J by 2 bases; unmatched bases: 11. Germline values: CDR1 MNHEY, CDR2 SMNVEV (reference sequence). CDR3: CASSEALLSGRAYEQYF. The CDR3 bases are TGTGCCAGCAGTGAGGCCCTGCTTAGCGGGAGGGCCTACGAGCAGTACTTC.

The sample holds many counts of this clonotype. The genes are TRBV4-1 and TRBJ2-7; D gene ambiguous. The ends were cut back, 6 bases at V and 5 bases at J, with 17 bases in the middle. The germline gives CDR1 MGHRA, CDR2 YSYEKL. The CDR3 spans 14 residues. The CDR3 spells CASSHQIEANEQYF. CDR3 DNA sequence: TGCGCCAGCAGTCACCAGATTGAGGCCAACGAGCAGTACTTC.

This clonotype was recorded at least ten times. This rearrangement joins TRBV5-1 to TRBJ1-1; D uncertain. The V gene lost 0 bases and the J gene lost 3 bases, with 3 bases spanning the gap. Germline lookup yields CDR1 SGHRS and CDR2 YFSETQ. The CDR3 has 12 residues. The CDR3 protein is CASSLEHTEAFF. The DNA of the CDR3 is TGCGCCAGCAGCTTGGAGCACACTGAAGCTTTCTTT. The entire variable domain, with the rest obtained from reference TRBV5-1 and TRBJ1-1, is as follows: KAGVTQTPRYLIKTRGQQVTLSCSPISGHRSVSWYQQTPGQGLQFLFEYFSETQRNKGNFPGRFSGRQFSNSRSEMNVSTLELGDSALYLCASSLEHTEAFFGQGTRLTVV.

This clonotype was seen repeatedly, ten times or more. This chain joins TRBV11-1 and TRBJ2-7; no clear D gene. This CDR3 comprises 14 residues. Germline lookup yields CDR1 SGHAT and CDR2 FQDESV (reference sequence). With 4 bases removed from V and 2 bases from J, the gap between germline ends came to 12 bases. CDR3 sequence reads: CASSWLGRAYEQYF. The DNA of the CDR3 is TGTGCCAGCAGCTGGCTCGGACGGGCCTACGAGCAGTACTTC.